Listed below are T cell receptor beta chains from one sample, sequenced in a study of cytomegalovirus exposure and HLA in healthy donors. TCRdb's copy holds only in-frame clones and misses some; the assay was immunoSEQ multiplex PCR. The sample consists of some 200,000 clones, approximately 70% of them appearing once. Source material: PBMCs. Receptor source: a man aged 35-49 years in good health and CMV-seropositive. Both conserved end residues are part of each CDR3. Each record gives: D gene, CDR3 length, V gene, clone size, J gene, CDR3 DNA, CDR3 protein. The D gene is left open where the match is weak. Clone size is given for some rows only: seen once, a few or many times, or a class if the clone is expanded.

NA	18	TRBV9	NA	TRBJ2-6	TGTGCCAGCAGCGCTCCGGTAATCGGGGTAGGTGGGGCCAACGTCCTGACTTTC	CASSAPVIGVGGANVLTF
NA	15	TRBV7-6	NA	TRBJ1-1	TGTGCCAGCAGCCCCGTGGGGGGGGCGGACACTGAAGCTTTCTTT	CASSPVGGADTEAFF
TRBD2	14	TRBV7-2	NA	TRBJ2-5	TGTGCCAGCAGCTTAGCGGGGGGGCAAGAGACCCAGTACTTC	CASSLAGGQETQYF
NA	13	TRBV6-1	NA	TRBJ1-1	TGTGCCAGCAGGTCCGCAGGGGCGGTTGAAGCTTTCTTT	CASRSAGAVEAFF
NA	17	TRBV7-9	few	TRBJ1-1	TGTGCCAGCACCATTATGGGGGCCCTTCGGGGGAACACTGAAGCTTTCTTT	CASTIMGALRGNTEAFF
NA	17	TRBV5-6	NA	TRBJ1-2	TGTGCCAGCAGCTTGGGACAGGTGCTAGCAACTAACTATGGCTACACCTTC	CASSLGQVLATNYGYTF
TRBD1	13	TRBV5-6	NA	TRBJ1-2	TGTGCCAGCAGCTTAAACAGGGGGTATGGCTACACCTTC	CASSLNRGYGYTF
NA	15	TRBV27	NA	TRBJ1-4	TGTGCCAGCAGTTTAGAGCAGGGCTCCAATGAAAAACTGTTTTTT	CASSLEQGSNEKLFF
TRBD2	15	TRBV2	NA	TRBJ2-5	TGTGCCAGCAGTGAACAGCGGGGGGGCCGGGAGACCCAGTACTTC	CASSEQRGGRETQYF
NA	12	TRBV19	few	TRBJ1-1	TGTGCCACTTCGCCCGCGAGGACTGAAGCTTTCTTT	CATSPARTEAFF
TRBD2	15	TRBV2	once	TRBJ2-7	TGTGCCAGCAGGGCCGAGCGGGGGGGCCTAGGAGAGCAGTACTTC	CASRAERGGLGEQYF
TRBD2	17	TRBV4-1	NA	TRBJ2-5	TGCGCCAGCAGCCAAGAGCTGGCGGGGGGTTTGGGAGAGACCCAGTACTTC	CASSQELAGGLGETQYF
TRBD1	14	TRBV6-1	NA	TRBJ2-5	TGTGCCAGCAGTGGCCGGACAGGGCAAGAGACCCAGTACTTC	CASSGRTGQETQYF
TRBD1	14	TRBV19	NA	TRBJ2-3	TGTGCCAGCGGGGACAGGGTAACCACAGATACGCAGTATTTT	CASGDRVTTDTQYF
TRBD1	15	TRBV9	NA	TRBJ1-2	TGTGCCAGCAGCGTAGCTCGCAGGGGGAACTATGGCTACACCTTC	CASSVARRGNYGYTF
NA	16	TRBV28	NA	TRBJ1-5	TGTGCCAGCAGTGAGGGATCCGAGGGTGGCAATCAGCCCCAGCATTTT	CASSEGSEGGNQPQHF
TRBD1	14	TRBV7-9	NA	TRBJ1-1	TGTGCCAGCAGCTTAGGGGGGACAGGGCGAGGGGCTTTCTTT	CASSLGGTGRGAFF
TRBD1	16	TRBV19	NA	TRBJ2-5	TGTGCCAGTAGTTCCTCTCTCGGGACAGGACAAGAGACCCAGTACTTC	CASSSSLGTGQETQYF
NA	14	TRBV14	few	TRBJ2-5	TGTGCCAGCAGCCAAGAGTCCCTGGGCGAGACCCAGTACTTC	CASSQESLGETQYF
TRBD1	15	TRBV7-2	NA	TRBJ1-2	TGTGCCAGCAGCTCCGGACAGGGCCTCACGTATGGCTACACCTTC	CASSSGQGLTYGYTF
TRBD1	15	TRBV11-2	NA	TRBJ2-3	TGTGCCAGCAGCTGGGCAGGACAGGGGCAAAATACGCAGTATTTT	CASSWAGQGQNTQYF
TRBD1	16	TRBV28	NA	TRBJ2-5	TGTGCCAGCAGTTTACCGGGACAGGCCTACCAAGAGACCCAGTACTTC	CASSLPGQAYQETQYF
NA	12	TRBV5-6	NA	TRBJ1-1	TGTGCCAGCAGCCAGGACATAGGTGAAGCTTTCTTT	CASSQDIGEAFF